The 22 T cell receptor beta chains below were found in one sample sequenced in a study of blood T cell repertoires in COVID-19. Libraries were prepared by immunoSEQ multiplex PCR; TCRdb keeps only in-frame clonotypes and omits some of them. The sample consists of fewer than 55,000 clones, roughly four fifths of them appearing once. Sequenced material: peripheral blood. Receptors originate from a woman older than 75 with COVID-19, enrolled during active disease.

This chain links TRBV28 with TRBJ1-2, with D perhaps TRBD1 (6 bases). Germline V gene sequence: CDR1 MDHEN, CDR2 SYDVKM. V was pared by 4 bases and J by 2 bases, with 11 bases between. This CDR3 has 14 amino acids. The CDR3 DNA sequence: TGTGCCAGCAGTTCTTCAACAGGGAACTATGGCTACACCTTC. Residues: CASSSSTGNYGYTF.

This clone was counted a few times. This chain joins TRBV6-5 and TRBJ1-5; TRBD1 agrees at 7 bases. The CDR3 totals 15 residues. V trimming: 0 bases; J trimming: 5 bases; junction bases outside the gene matches: 4. Germline-derived CDR1 and CDR2 are MNHEY and SVGAGI. CDR3 loop: CASSYSTGVDQPQHF. The DNA for the CDR3 is TGTGCCAGCAGTTACTCTACAGGGGTTGATCAGCCCCAGCATTTT.

The chain carries TRBV11-2 and TRBJ2-5, with D perhaps matching TRBD2 (6 bases). The CDR3 is 14 residues long. Trimming removed 4 bases at V and 8 bases at J, with 17 bases between. CDR1 SGHAT and CDR2 FQNNGV come from the germline V gene. The CDR3 coding sequence is TGTGCCAGCAGCTCCCTCCGGGGGAAACCCACCCAGTACTTC. Its protein is CASSSLRGKPTQYF.

This clone turned up a few times. The V and J genes are TRBV5-5 and TRBJ2-7; the D is unclear. The CDR3 has 17 amino acids. Germline V gene data show CDR1 as SGHKS and CDR2 as YYEKEE (reference sequence). The ends were cut back, 1 base at V and 5 bases at J, with 22 bases in the middle. CDR3 protein: CASSLTPTPRAIDEQYF. The CDR3 DNA sequence: TGTGCCAGCAGCTTGACCCCGACTCCTCGAGCGATCGACGAGCAGTACTTC.

The chain recombines TRBV7-2 with TRBJ1-5; D is possibly TRBD1 (6 bases). The V end was cut by 5 bases, the J end by 7 bases, with 12 bases between. CDR1 is SGHTA and CDR2 is FQGNSA in the germline V gene. This CDR3 contains 13 residues. CDR3: CASSRQESQPQHF. DNA of the CDR3: TGTGCCAGCAGCCGACAGGAAAGCCAGCCCCAGCATTTT.

The chain uses TRBV9 and TRBJ1-4; 9 nucleotides align to TRBD1. Germline values: CDR1 SGDLS, CDR2 YYNGEE. Trimming at V came to 2 bases and at J to 5 bases, leaving 4 bases not matched to a gene. The CDR3 runs 15 residues. CDR3 loop: CASSVAGTGNEKLFF. The DNA for the CDR3 is TGTGCCAGCAGCGTGGCCGGGACAGGGAATGAAAAACTGTTTTTT. The variable domain in full, completed from reference TRBV9 and TRBJ1-4, reads DSGVTQTPKHLITATGQRVTLRCSPRSGDLSVYWYQQSLDQGLQFLIQYYNGEERAKGNILERFSAQQFPDLHSELNLSSLELGDSALYFCASSVAGTGNEKLFFGSGTQLSVL.

Only a few counts were recorded for this clone. This chain joins TRBV9 and TRBJ1-5, with D unclear. The CDR3 is made up of 17 amino acids. Germline V CDR1 and CDR2: SGDLS, YYNGEE. Between the trimmed V and J ends, which lost 3 bases and 0 bases, there was a span of 16 bases. CDR3 in DNA: TGTGCCAGCAGCGCAGGAGGTGGTAGTCATAGCAATCAGCCCCAGCATTTT. Its translation is CASSAGGGSHSNQPQHF.

V gene TRBV7-8 combines with J gene TRBJ1-4, with 7 bases that match TRBD1. Germline V gene sequence: CDR1 SGHVS, CDR2 FQNEAQ. V dropped 1 base and J dropped 4; count of bases not matched to a gene: 6. This CDR3 has 16 amino acids. The CDR3 sequence is CASSLGTGGGNEKLFF. In nucleotides, the CDR3 is TGTGCCAGCAGCTTAGGGACAGGCGGAGGTAATGAAAAACTGTTTTTT.

This sequence joins TRBV30 and TRBJ2-7; 9 bases line up with TRBD2. Germline CDR1 is GTSNPN and CDR2 is SVGIG (reference sequence). With 0 bases clipped from V and 4 bases from J, the junction kept 10 bases outside the gene matches. This CDR3 has 16 residues. CDR3 DNA sequence: TGTGCCTGGAGTGTAGATTCTAGCGGGGCTGGGTACGAGCAGTACTTC. The encoded protein is CAWSVDSSGAGYEQYF.

This rearrangement joins TRBV28 to TRBJ2-3; 10 bases map to TRBD2. The CDR3 contains 16 residues. J gave up 5 bases and V 6 bases, and 11 bases lay outside the gene matches. Germline V gene lookup returns CDR1 MDHEN and CDR2 SYDVKM. CDR3 sequence reads: CASSHSGRAGVDTQYF. The CDR3 DNA reads as TGTGCCAGCAGCCACAGCGGGAGGGCCGGGGTAGATACGCAGTATTTT.

In nucleotides, the CDR3 is TGTGCCAGCAGCCGAAAAGCACTCACCGGGGAGCTGTTTTTT. This encodes CASSRKALTGELFF. The chain joins TRBV3-1 (or the pseudogene TRBV3-2) to TRBJ2-2, with unresolved D. The germline V and J ends were trimmed by 4 bases and 4 bases, with 10 bases remaining between them. The CDR3 is 14 amino acids. Germline assignment: CDR1 LGHDT and CDR2 YNNKEL (reference sequence).

This clone has only a few counts. Other DNA sequences of this sample code for an identical CDR3. This chain uses TRBV4-2 with TRBJ1-4; 9 bases align to TRBD1. This CDR3 region has 15 residues. J lost 5 bases, V lost 1 base, and 2 bases had no gene match. Germline V gene data show CDR1 as LGHNA and CDR2 as YNFKEQ. CDR3 DNA sequence: TGTGCCAGCAGCCAAGTTGGGACAGGGAATGAAAAACTGTTTTTT. Its translation: CASSQVGTGNEKLFF.

The V call is TRBV2, the J call TRBJ2-2; tentatively, D is TRBD2 (5 bases). The germline CDR1 and CDR2 sequences are SNHLY and FYNNEI. The CDR3 is 16 residues long. V was cut by 4 bases and J by 4 bases, with 16 bases left in between. CDR3 sequence reads: CASSGGRSSLTGELFF. DNA of the CDR3: TGTGCCAGCAGTGGTGGAAGGTCTAGCCTCACCGGGGAGCTGTTTTTT.

The V call is TRBV9, the J call TRBJ1-1; no reliable D call. V lost 4 bases and J lost 1, with 14 bases in between. The V gene's germline CDR1 is SGDLS and CDR2 YYNGEE. CDR3 length: 15 residues. The CDR3 DNA follows: TGTGCCAGCAGCCCGAGCGGACGGACGAACACTGAAGCTTTCTTT. Encoded protein: CASSPSGRTNTEAFF. The whole variable domain, filled in from reference TRBV9 and TRBJ1-1, reads DSGVTQTPKHLITATGQRVTLRCSPRSGDLSVYWYQQSLDQGLQFLIQYYNGEERAKGNILERFSAQQFPDLHSELNLSSLELGDSALYFCASSPSGRTNTEAFFGQGTRLTVV.

The chain links TRBV3-1 (or the pseudogene TRBV3-2) to TRBJ2-1, with a tentative D call TRBD2 (6 bases). Germline loops: CDR1 LGHDT, CDR2 YNNKEL (reference sequence). V gave up 3 bases and J gave up 9 bases, with 18 bases separating them. The CDR3 has 15 residues. In DNA form, the CDR3 reads TGTGCCAGCAGCCAGCGGGACCGGGCCCACGGTGAGCAGTTCTTC. Translation: CASSQRDRAHGEQFF.

The chain carries TRBV28 and TRBJ2-1; maybe TRBD1 (6 bases). Trimming cost V 2 bases and J 5 bases, with 16 bases left between them. CDR3 length equals 16 residues. Germline V gives CDR1 MDHEN, CDR2 SYDVKM. The CDR3 loop is CASSLGGLMGNNEQFF. CDR3 coding DNA: TGTGCCAGCAGTTTAGGGGGCCTAATGGGGAACAATGAGCAGTTCTTC. The variable domain in full, with the rest retrieved from reference TRBV28 and TRBJ2-1, is DVKVTQSSRYLVKRTGEKVFLECVQDMDHENMFWYRQDPGLGLRLIYFSYDVKMKEKGDIPEGYSVSREKKERFSLILESASTNQTSMYLCASSLGGLMGNNEQFFGPGTRLTVL.

In this sample, this clone turned up once. The rearrangement joins TRBV5-4 to TRBJ1-3; D gene ambiguous. Trimming cost V 0 bases and J 3 bases, with 13 bases left between them. The CDR3 contains 16 residues. The germline V gene encodes CDR1 SGHNT and CDR2 YYREEE (reference sequence). CDR3 bases: TGTGCCAGCAGCTTGGAGGGAGCATTAGGTGGAAACACCATATATTTT. Protein sequence: CASSLEGALGGNTIYF.

The rearrangement joins TRBV18 to TRBJ1-5; the match to TRBD1 covers 9 bases. CDR1 and CDR2 (germline): KGHSH, LQKENI. The CDR3 contains 14 residues. The junction had 1 base not matched to a gene; V was cut back by 1 base and J by 6 bases. CDR3 region: CASSPQGQGQPQHF. The CDR3 bases are TGTGCCAGCTCACCACAGGGACAGGGTCAGCCCCAGCATTTT.

The genes are TRBV25-1 and TRBJ1-6; possible D gene TRBD1, 6 bases. V was trimmed by 1 base and J by 7 bases, leaving 17 bases between them. From germline, CDR1 is MGHDK and CDR2 SYGVNS. The CDR3 length is 17 residues. CDR3 bases: TGTGCCAGCAGTGAATTTAACCAAGGACAGAACAATTCACCCCTCCACTTT. It yields the protein CASSEFNQGQNNSPLHF.

V gene TRBV6-5 combines with J gene TRBJ1-4; D not resolved. V dropped 2 bases and J dropped 8 bases, with 15 bases sitting between them. Germline lookup yields CDR1 MNHEY and CDR2 SVGAGI. CDR3 length: 15 residues. CDR3 bases: TGTGCCAGCAGTTACACTAGAGGGCCCAGCGAAAAACTGTTTTTT. Its translation: CASSYTRGPSEKLFF.

In this sample, this clone turned up a few times. V usage is TRBV20-1 and J usage is TRBJ1-2; 7 positions agree with TRBD1. The ends lost 3 bases at V and 7 bases at J; junction bases unmatched: 8. Germline lookup yields CDR1 DFQATT and CDR2 SNEGSKA (reference sequence). The CDR3 loop spans 13 amino acids. CDR3 sequence (DNA): TGCAGTGCTAGTTCCGGGACAGTTTCTGGCTACACCTTC. Protein sequence: CSASSGTVSGYTF.

This clone was seen only once. V usage is TRBV6-5 and J usage is TRBJ1-4; D remains ambiguous. The V gene lost 2 bases and the J gene lost 8 bases, with 15 bases spanning the gap. The CDR3 is 15 residues long. Germline CDR1 reads MNHEY; CDR2 reads SVGAGI. The CDR3 protein is CASSYLRRKKEKLFF. The CDR3 DNA is TGTGCCAGCAGTTACCTTAGAAGAAAAAAGGAAAAACTGTTTTTT.